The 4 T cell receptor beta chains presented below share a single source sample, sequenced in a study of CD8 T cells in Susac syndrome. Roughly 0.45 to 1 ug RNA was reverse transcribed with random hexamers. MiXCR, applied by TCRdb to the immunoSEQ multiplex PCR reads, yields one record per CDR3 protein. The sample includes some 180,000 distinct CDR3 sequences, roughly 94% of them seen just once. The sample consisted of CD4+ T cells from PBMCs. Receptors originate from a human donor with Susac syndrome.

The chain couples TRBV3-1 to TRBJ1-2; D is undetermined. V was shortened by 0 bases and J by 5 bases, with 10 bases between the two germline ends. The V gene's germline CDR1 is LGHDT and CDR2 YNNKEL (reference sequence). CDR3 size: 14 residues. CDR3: CASSQELGEYGYTF. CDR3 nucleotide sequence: TGTGCCAGCAGCCAAGAATTGGGCGAGTATGGCTACACCTTC.

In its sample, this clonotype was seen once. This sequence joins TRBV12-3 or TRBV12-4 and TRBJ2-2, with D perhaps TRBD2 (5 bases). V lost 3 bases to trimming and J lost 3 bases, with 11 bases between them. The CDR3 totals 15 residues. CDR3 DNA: TGTGCCAGCAGTTTTCCCGGGATTGACACCGGGGAGCTGTTTTTT. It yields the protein CASSFPGIDTGELFF.

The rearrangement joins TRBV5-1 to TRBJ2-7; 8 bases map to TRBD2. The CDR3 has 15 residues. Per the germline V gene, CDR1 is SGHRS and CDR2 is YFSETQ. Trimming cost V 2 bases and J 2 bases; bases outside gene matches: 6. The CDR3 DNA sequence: TGCGCCAGCAGCTTACTAAGCGGGAGCGCCTACGAGCAGTACTTC. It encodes CASSLLSGSAYEQYF.

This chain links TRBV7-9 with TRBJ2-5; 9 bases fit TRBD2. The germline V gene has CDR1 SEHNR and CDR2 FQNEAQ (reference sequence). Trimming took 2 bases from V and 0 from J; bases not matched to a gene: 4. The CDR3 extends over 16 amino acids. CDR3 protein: CASSLLLAGNQETQYF. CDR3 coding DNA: TGTGCCAGCAGCTTACTACTAGCGGGTAACCAAGAGACCCAGTACTTC. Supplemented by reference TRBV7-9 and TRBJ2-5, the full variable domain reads DTGVSQNPRHKITKRGQNVTFRCDPISEHNRLYWYRQTLGQGPEFLTYFQNEAQLEKSRLLSDRFSAERPKGSFSTLEIQRTEQGDSAMYLCASSLLLAGNQETQYFGPGTRLLVL.